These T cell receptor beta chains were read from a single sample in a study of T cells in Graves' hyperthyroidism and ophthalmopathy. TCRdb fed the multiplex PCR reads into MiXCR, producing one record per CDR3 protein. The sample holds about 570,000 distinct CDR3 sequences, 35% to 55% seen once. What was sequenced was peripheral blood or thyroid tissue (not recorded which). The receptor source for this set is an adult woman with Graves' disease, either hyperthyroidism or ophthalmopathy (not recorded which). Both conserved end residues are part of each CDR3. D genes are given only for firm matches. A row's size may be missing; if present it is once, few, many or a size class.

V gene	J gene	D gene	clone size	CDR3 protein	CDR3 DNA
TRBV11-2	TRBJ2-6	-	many	CASSRDSSGANVLTF	TGTGCCAGCAGCCGTGACAGCTCTGGGGCCAACGTCCTGACTTTC
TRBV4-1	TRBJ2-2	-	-	CASSPESYTGELFF	TGTGCCAGCAGCCCAGAATCCTACACCGGGGAGCTGTTTTTT
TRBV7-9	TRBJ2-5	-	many	CASSLVGRPLGETQYF	TGTGCCAGCAGCTTAGTCGGTCGGCCGTTGGGAGAGACCCAGTACTTC
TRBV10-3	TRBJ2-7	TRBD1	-	CAVRDRGAYEQYF	TGTGCCGTCCGGGACAGGGGGGCCTACGAGCAGTACTTC
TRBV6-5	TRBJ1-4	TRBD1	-	CASRWTGTGGGKLFF	TGTGCCAGCAGGTGGACAGGGACAGGGGGCGGAAAACTGTTTTTT
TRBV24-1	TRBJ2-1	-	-	CATSDPNSRARNEQFF	TGTGCCACCAGTGACCCTAACTCACGCGCACGCAATGAGCAGTTCTTC
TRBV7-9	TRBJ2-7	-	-	CASSSYTNEQYF	TGTGCCAGCAGCTCCTACACGAACGAGCAGTACTTC
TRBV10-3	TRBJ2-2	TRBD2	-	CAISRTGLAGELFF	TGTGCCATCAGTCGGACGGGACTAGCCGGGGAGCTGTTTTTT
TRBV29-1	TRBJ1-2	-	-	CSVGGSFGESYGYTF	TGCAGCGTTGGGGGGAGTTTCGGGGAGTCCTATGGCTACACCTTC
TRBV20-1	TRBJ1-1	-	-	CSATGDNEAFF	TGCAGTGCTACCGGGGATAATGAAGCTTTCTTT
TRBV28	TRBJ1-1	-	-	CASSLWGEVYTEAFF	TGTGCCAGCAGTTTATGGGGGGAGGTGTACACTGAAGCTTTCTTT
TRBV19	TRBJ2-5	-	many	CASIGQNQETQYF	TGTGCCAGTATAGGACAGAACCAAGAGACCCAGTACTTC
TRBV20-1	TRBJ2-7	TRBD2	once	CSARVRGDPLYYEQYF	TGCAGTGCTAGAGTTCGGGGGGATCCCCTCTACTACGAGCAGTACTTC
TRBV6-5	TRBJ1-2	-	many	CASSRGGLSGYTF	TGTGCCAGTTCTCGTGGGGGGCTGAGTGGCTACACCTTC
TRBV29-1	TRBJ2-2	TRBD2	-	CSVTSGSLEAGELFF	TGCAGCGTTACTAGCGGGAGTTTAGAGGCCGGGGAGCTGTTTTTT
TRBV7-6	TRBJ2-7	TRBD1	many	CASSLGGQGDYEQYF	TGTGCCAGCAGCTTAGGCGGACAGGGAGACTACGAGCAGTACTTC
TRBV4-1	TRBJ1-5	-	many	CASSQVIDSNQPQHF	TGCGCCAGCAGCCAAGTTATCGATAGCAATCAGCCCCAGCATTTT
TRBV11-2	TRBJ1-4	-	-	CASSFLRGGEKLFF	TGTGCCAGCAGCTTTCTAAGGGGTGGTGAAAAACTGTTTTTT
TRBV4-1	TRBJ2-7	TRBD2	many	CASSQGERENYEQYF	TGCGCCAGCAGCCAAGGCGAGCGGGAAAACTACGAGCAGTACTTC
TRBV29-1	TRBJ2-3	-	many	CSVPRDTDTQYF	TGCAGCGTTCCACGGGACACAGATACGCAGTATTTT
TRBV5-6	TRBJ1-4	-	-	CASSQTVEAPGKLFF	TGTGCCAGCAGCCAAACGGTGGAGGCTCCTGGAAAACTGTTTTTT
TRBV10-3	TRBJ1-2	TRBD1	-	CAIARDSYGYTF	TGTGCCATCGCCCGGGACAGCTATGGCTACACCTTC
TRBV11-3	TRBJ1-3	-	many	CASSFRGLGGNTIYF	TGTGCCAGCAGCTTCAGAGGGCTTGGTGGAAACACCATATATTTT
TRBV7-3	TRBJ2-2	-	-	CASSLGSGDDGELFF	TGTGCCAGCAGCTTAGGGAGTGGGGATGACGGGGAGCTGTTTTTT
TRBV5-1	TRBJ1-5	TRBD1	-	CASSGTGGGYEHF	TGCGCCAGCAGCGGGACAGGGGGCGGATACGAGCATTTT
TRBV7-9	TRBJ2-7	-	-	CASSSGLRDEQYF	TGTGCCAGCAGCTCCGGGCTCCGGGACGAGCAGTACTTC
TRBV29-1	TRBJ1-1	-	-	CSVEDSLNGAFF	TGCAGCGTTGAAGACAGCCTGAACGGAGCTTTCTTT
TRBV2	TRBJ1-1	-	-	CASKAEGYTEAFF	TGTGCCAGCAAGGCTGAGGGATACACTGAAGCTTTCTTT
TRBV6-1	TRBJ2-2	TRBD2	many	CASLTGRVAGANTGELFF	TGTGCCAGCCTGACAGGGAGGGTAGCGGGAGCGAACACCGGGGAGCTGTTTTTT
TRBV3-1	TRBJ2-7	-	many	CASSQSLGEQYF	TGTGCCAGCAGCCAATCCCTGGGGGAGCAGTACTTC
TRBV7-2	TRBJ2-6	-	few	CASHKRASGANVLTF	TGTGCCAGCCACAAGCGGGCCTCTGGGGCCAACGTCCTGACTTTC
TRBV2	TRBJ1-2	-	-	CASSEGALSSGYTF	TGTGCCAGCAGCGAAGGGGCTTTGTCGTCTGGCTACACCTTC
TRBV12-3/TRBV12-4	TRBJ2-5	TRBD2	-	CASSRGTSGVGETQYF	TGTGCCAGCAGCCGTGGGACTAGCGGGGTGGGAGAGACCCAGTACTTC
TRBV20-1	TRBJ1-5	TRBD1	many	CSATGTGSYQPQHF	TGCAGTGCAACCGGGACAGGGTCCTATCAGCCCCAGCATTTT
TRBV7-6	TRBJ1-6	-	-	CASSSDFRGDHNSPLHF	TGTGCCAGCAGCTCCGATTTCCGAGGGGATCATAATTCACCCCTCCACTTT
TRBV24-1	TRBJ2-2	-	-	CATSERELFF	TGTGCCACCAGTGAACGGGAGCTGTTTTTT
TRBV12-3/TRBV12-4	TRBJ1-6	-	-	CASSFGERDSPLHF	TGTGCCAGCAGTTTTGGGGAGCGAGATTCACCCCTCCACTTT
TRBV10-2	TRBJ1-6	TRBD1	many	CASSEDRGGISPLHF	TGCGCCAGCAGTGAGGACAGGGGGGGCATATCACCCCTCCACTTT
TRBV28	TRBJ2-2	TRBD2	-	CASSLIRLAGDTGELFF	TGTGCCAGCAGTCTCATCCGACTAGCGGGGGACACCGGGGAGCTGTTTTTT
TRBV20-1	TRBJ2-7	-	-	CSAPWRSFYEQYF	TGCAGTGCTCCCTGGCGGTCCTTCTACGAGCAGTACTTC
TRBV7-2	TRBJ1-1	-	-	CASSSGVAERAFF	TGTGCCAGCAGCTCGGGGGTGGCAGAACGAGCTTTCTTT
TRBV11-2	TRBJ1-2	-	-	CASSLAFQADGGRGYTF	TGTGCCAGCAGCTTAGCCTTTCAGGCGGACGGGGGAAGAGGCTACACCTTC
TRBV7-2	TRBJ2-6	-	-	CASSLARGRRGANVLTF	TGTGCCAGCAGCTTAGCCAGGGGGAGGAGGGGGGCCAACGTCCTGACTTTC
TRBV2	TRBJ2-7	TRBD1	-	CASHSGWTGTYEQYF	TGTGCCAGCCATTCAGGATGGACAGGGACCTACGAGCAGTACTTC
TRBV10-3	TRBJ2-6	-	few	CATYQGSGANVLTF	TGTGCCACTTATCAGGGCTCTGGGGCCAACGTCCTGACTTTC
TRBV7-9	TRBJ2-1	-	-	CASSLRRIGGEQFF	TGTGCCAGCAGCTTAAGACGGATTGGCGGTGAGCAGTTCTTC
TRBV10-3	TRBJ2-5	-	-	CAISLYSNQPQYF	TGTGCCATCAGTCTATATAGCAATCAGCCCCAGTACTTC
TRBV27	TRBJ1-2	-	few	CASSHLGTTTTVFYGYTF	TGTGCCAGCAGCCACCTGGGCACAACCACCACCGTCTTCTATGGCTACACCTTC
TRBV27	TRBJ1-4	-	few	CASTTAGGVNEKLFF	TGTGCCAGCACCACAGCGGGCGGGGTCAATGAAAAACTGTTTTTT